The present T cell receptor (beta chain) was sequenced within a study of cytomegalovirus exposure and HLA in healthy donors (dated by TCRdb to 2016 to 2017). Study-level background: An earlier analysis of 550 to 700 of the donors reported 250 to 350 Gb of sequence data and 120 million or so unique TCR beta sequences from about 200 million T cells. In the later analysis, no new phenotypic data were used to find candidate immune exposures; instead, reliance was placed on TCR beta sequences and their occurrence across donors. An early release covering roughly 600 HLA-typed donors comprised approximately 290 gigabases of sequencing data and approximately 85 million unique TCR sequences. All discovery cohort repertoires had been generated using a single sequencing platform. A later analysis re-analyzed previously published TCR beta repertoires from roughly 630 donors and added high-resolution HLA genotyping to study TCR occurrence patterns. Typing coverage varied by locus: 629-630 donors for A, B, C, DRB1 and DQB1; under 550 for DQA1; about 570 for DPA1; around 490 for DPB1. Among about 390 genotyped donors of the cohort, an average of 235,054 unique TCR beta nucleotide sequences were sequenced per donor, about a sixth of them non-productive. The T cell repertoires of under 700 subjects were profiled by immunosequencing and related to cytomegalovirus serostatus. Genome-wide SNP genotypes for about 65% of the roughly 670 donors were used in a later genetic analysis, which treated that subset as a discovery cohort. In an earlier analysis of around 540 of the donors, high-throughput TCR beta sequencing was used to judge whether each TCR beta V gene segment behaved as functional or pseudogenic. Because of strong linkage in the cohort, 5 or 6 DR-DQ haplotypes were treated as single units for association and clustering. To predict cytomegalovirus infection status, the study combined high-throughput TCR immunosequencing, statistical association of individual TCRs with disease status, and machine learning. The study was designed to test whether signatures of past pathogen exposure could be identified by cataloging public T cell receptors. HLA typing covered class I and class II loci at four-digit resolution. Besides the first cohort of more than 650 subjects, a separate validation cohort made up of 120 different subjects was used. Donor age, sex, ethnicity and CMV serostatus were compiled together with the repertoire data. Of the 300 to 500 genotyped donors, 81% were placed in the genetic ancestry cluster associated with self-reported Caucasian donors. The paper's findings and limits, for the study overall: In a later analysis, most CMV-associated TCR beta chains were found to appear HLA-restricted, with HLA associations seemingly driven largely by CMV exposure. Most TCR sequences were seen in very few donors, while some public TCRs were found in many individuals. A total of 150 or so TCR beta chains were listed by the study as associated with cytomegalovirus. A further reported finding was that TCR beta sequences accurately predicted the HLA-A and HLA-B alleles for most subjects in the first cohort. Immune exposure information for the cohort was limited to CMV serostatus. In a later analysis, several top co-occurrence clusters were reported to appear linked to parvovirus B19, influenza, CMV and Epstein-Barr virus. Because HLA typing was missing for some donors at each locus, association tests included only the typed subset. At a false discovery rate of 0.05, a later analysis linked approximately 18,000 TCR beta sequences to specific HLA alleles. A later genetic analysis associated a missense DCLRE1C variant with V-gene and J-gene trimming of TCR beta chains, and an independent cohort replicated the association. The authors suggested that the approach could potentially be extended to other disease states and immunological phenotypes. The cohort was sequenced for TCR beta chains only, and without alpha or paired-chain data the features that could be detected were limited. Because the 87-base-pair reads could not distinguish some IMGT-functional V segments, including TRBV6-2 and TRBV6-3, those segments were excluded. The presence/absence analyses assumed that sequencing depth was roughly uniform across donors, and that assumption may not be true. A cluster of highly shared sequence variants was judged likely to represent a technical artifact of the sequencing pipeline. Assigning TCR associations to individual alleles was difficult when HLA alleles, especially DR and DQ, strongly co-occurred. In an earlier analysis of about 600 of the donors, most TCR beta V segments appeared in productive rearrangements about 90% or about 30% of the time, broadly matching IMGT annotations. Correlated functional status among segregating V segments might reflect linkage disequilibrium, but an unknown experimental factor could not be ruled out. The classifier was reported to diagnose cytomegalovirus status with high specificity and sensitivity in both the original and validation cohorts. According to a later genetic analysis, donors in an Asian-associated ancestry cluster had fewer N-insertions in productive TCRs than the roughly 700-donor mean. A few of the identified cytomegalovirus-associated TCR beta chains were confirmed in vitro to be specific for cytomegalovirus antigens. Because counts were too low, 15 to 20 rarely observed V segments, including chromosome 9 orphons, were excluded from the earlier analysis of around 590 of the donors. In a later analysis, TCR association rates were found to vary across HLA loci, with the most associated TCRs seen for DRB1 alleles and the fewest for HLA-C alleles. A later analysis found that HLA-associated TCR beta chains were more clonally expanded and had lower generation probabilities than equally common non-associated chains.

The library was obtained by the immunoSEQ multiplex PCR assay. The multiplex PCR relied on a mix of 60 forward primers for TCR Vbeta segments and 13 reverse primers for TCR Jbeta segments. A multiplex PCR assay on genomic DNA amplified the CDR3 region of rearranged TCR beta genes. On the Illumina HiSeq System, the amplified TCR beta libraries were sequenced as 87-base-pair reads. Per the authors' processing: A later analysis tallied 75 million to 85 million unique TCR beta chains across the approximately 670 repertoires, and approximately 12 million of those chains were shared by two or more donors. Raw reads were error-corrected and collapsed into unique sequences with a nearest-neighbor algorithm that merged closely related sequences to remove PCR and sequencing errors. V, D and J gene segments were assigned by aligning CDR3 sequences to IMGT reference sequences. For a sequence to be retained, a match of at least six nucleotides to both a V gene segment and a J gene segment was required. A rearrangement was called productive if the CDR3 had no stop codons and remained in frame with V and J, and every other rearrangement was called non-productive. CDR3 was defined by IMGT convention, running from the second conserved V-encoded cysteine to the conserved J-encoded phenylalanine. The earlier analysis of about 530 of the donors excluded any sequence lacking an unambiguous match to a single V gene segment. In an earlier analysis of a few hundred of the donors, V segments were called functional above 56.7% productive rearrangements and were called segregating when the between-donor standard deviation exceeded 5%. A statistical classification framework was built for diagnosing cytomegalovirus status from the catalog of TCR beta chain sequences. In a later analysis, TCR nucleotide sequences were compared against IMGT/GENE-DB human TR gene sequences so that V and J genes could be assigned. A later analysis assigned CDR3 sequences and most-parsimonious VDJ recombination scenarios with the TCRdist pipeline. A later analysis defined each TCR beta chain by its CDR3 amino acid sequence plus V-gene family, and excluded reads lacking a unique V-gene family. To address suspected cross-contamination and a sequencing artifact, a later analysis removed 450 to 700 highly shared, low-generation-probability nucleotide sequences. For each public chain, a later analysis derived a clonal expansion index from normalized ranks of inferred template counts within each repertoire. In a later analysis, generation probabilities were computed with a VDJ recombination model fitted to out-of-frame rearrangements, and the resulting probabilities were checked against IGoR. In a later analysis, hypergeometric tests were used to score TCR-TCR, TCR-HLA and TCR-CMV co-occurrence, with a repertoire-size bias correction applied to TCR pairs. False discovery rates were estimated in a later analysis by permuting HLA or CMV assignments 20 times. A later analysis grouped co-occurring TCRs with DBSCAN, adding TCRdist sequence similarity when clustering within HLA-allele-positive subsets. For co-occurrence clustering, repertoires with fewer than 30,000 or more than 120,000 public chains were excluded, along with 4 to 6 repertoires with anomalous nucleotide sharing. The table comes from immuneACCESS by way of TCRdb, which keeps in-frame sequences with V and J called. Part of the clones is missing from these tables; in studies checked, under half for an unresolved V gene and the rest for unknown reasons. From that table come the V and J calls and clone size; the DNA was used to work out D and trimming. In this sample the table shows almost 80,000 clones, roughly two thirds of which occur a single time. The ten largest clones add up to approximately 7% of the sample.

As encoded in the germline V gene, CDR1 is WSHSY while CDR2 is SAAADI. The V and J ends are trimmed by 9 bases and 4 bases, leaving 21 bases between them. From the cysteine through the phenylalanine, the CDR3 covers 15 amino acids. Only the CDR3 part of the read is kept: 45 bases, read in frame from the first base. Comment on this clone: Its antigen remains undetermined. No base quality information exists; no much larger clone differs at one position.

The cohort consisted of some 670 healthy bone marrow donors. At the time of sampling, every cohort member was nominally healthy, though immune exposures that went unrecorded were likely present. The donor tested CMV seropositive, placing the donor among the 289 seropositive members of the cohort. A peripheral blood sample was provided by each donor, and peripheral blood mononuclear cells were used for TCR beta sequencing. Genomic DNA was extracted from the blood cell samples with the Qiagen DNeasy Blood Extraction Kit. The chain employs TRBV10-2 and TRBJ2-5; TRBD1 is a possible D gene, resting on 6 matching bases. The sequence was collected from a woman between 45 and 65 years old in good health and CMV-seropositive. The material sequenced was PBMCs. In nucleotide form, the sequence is TGCGCCAGTCAACTTGACAGGCACCGGGGAGAGACCCAGTACTTC. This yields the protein CASQLDRHRGETQYF.